Listed below are T cell receptor beta chains from one sample, sequenced in a study of T cells in Graves' hyperthyroidism and ophthalmopathy. MiXCR, run by TCRdb on the multiplex PCR reads, gives a single entry per CDR3 protein. The top ten clones hold 25% to 35% of a sample with around 500,000 distinct CDR3 sequences, about 16% of them seen once. The sample taken for sequencing was blood. The source of these receptors is a woman between 25 and 40 years old with Graves' ophthalmopathy. The conserved cysteine and the conserved F or W are not part of the CDR3 here. A D gene is named only where the DNA matches it firmly.

TRBV28 - ASSTTTRDYGYT
TRBV10-1 - ASSESLDVTEQF
TRBV29-1 - SVETLEEGYNEQF
TRBV30 TRBD2 AWRLSGGFSGANVLT
TRBV4-1 TRBD2 ASSQLLSGSSYNEQF
TRBV20-1 TRBD1 SARDPTGLRETQY
TRBV5-1 TRBD1 ASSLGQGNEKLF
TRBV5-8 - ASSSGQLAPGL
TRBV4-2 TRBD2 ASSQGLAGGFPYEQY
TRBV7-3 TRBD1 ASSFWTGDSNQPQH
TRBV7-3 - ASSSSGGAGGDTQY
TRBV18 - ASSRGPTEDGYT
TRBV28 TRBD1 ASSFPQGLNTEAF
TRBV6-2/TRBV6-3 - ASRPGGLPQETQY
TRBV12-3/TRBV12-4 - ASSLAGTEQF
TRBV10-3 TRBD1 AIGQAGGTEAF
TRBV30 TRBD1 ACPGQGYEKLF
TRBV19 TRBD1 ASSAWTGEVRGYT
TRBV12-3/TRBV12-4 TRBD2 ASRTGTSYYEQY
TRBV4-1 - ASSQGASPRTEAF
TRBV12-3/TRBV12-4 TRBD1 ASSPSPGQGGEGEAF
TRBV15 TRBD2 ATSRDLAGDYEQY
TRBV28 - ASSFRVAKWSEQF
TRBV30 - AWRGAGALEKLF
TRBV7-3 - ASSFSWGDSNTGELF
TRBV12-5 TRBD2 ASGLVLGGGPSYNEQS
TRBV28 - ASRPTVNTEAF
TRBV20-1 TRBD2 SAAQTSGNNEQF
TRBV6-2/TRBV6-3 - ASTLYGSGELF
TRBV5-1 TRBD2 ASSLGEREGGSYNEQF
TRBV5-5 TRBD1 ASSLPRDRGYEQY
TRBV10-2 - ASGANTEAF
TRBV27 TRBD1 ASKSLGTGYTEAF
TRBV7-9 - ASSLGGHRAEQY
TRBV5-1 - ASSSPTMNEQF
TRBV6-1 TRBD2 ASSRLLAGNFEQF
TRBV18 - ASSPRRERGETQY
TRBV19 - ATTRGPNTGELF
TRBV30 - AWSVVYEQY
TRBV28 - ASSFGQVQETQY
TRBV20-1 TRBD1 SALKGTGLTYEQY
TRBV29-1 - SVEGLVNRYEQY
TRBV6-1 - ASRNPGAHGYT
TRBV15 - ATSRESYNEQF
TRBV7-2 - ASSFSGNNQSQH
TRBV6-1 TRBD2 ASTHSGTSGIVDEQY
TRBV11-2 - ASAGTRPWNEQF
TRBV7-2 - ASSRDGGGGTEAF
TRBV10-3 - AISESENTEAF
TRBV28 TRBD1 ASSSLGQGRNIQY
TRBV27 TRBD2 ASGPGLAGDFYEQY
TRBV5-1 - ASSLTGGRNTEAF
TRBV7-3 - ASSLSRAEAF
TRBV12-3/TRBV12-4 - ASSFSFWGLAGASNTEAF
TRBV25-1 - ASRASVSYEQY
TRBV4-2 TRBD2 ASSHGAGGNGNEQF
TRBV6-2/TRBV6-3 TRBD2 ASSYGGSWNIQY
TRBV7-2 - ASSLGGGAQF
TRBV28 - ASSLGPGAGELF
TRBV12-3/TRBV12-4 - ASSLKGGPVDTEAF